This entry describes one T cell receptor beta chain. The source of the sample is a study of Ad26.COV2.S vaccination and SARS-CoV-2 variants. For the study at large: Ad26.COV2.S was injected intramuscularly once or twice, 56 days apart.

Treatment: roughly 20 received Ad26.COV2.S at low or high dose, single or two shots; 5 received placebo; per-sample allocation not given. Day 63 following the first vaccine or placebo injection was when the samples were taken. Trimming took off 5 bases at V and 7 bases at J, with 5 bases between the two ends. Germline V gene sequence: CDR1 SEHNR, CDR2 FQNEAQ (reference sequence). The CDR3 contains 11 residues. Sequenced by immunoSEQ multiplex PCR; TCRdb stores in-frame clones only, minus some. This table holds 350,000 to 400,000 clones, approximately 91% found once. The rearrangement joins TRBV7-9 to TRBJ2-2; D is unresolved. The sample here was peripheral blood, taken in a trial of Ad26.COV2.S vaccine versus placebo. The receptor was isolated from a person aged 18-65 years who received the Ad26.COV2.S COVID-19 vaccine or a placebo. In DNA, the CDR3 is TGTGCCAGCAGCCGGGTCGGGGAGCTGTTTTTT. This gives the protein CASSRVGELFF.